These 20 T cell receptor beta chains were sequenced from one sample in a study of cytomegalovirus exposure and HLA in healthy donors. PCR involved 60 Vbeta and 13 Jbeta primers. The method was immunoSEQ multiplex PCR; TCRdb's version includes in-frame clones alone and lacks a portion of them. The profile shows fewer than 200,000 clones, roughly 84% of them singletons. The sample comprised PBMCs. All receptors come from a girl in the first two years of life in good health and CMV-seronegative.

This clone has just one count. The CDR3 spells CASSDRPSGIYEQFF. As DNA, the CDR3 is TGTGCCAGCAGTGACCGGCCTAGCGGGATTTATGAGCAGTTCTTC. The rearrangement links TRBV6-4 to TRBJ2-1; 9 positions match TRBD2. The CDR3 covers 15 residues. The germline V gene has CDR1 MRHNA and CDR2 SNTAGT. Trimming took 2 bases from V and 8 from J; bases not matched to a gene: 7.

The V and J genes are TRBV6-1 and TRBJ2-1, with 8 bases that match TRBD2. This CDR3 is 12 amino acids long. Germline-derived CDR1 and CDR2 are MNHNS and SASEGT. After removal of 8 bases from V and 4 bases from J, the junction contained 1 base not matched to a gene. CDR3 coding DNA: TGTGCCAGCCGGGGGGGGTACAATGAGCAGTTCTTC. It is translated as CASRGGYNEQFF.

The V call is TRBV5-4, the J call TRBJ2-5, with TRBD1 matching 7 bases. Germline lookup yields CDR1 SGHNT and CDR2 YYREEE (reference sequence). The CDR3 extends over 11 amino acids. Unmatched junction bases numbered 6, after V lost 4 bases and J lost 12 bases. CDR3 DNA sequence: TGTGCCAGCAGCACCCAGGGGGTCAAGTACTTC. Translated: CASSTQGVKYF.

The chain uses TRBV27 and TRBJ1-1, with a possible D match to TRBD1 (5 bases). Trimming left V 3 bases short and J 3 bases short, with 8 bases between. Germline values: CDR1 MNHEY, CDR2 SMNVEV (reference sequence). The CDR3 length is 13 residues. CDR3 amino acids: CASSFLGDTEAFF. The CDR3 DNA sequence: TGTGCCAGCAGTTTCTTAGGGGACACTGAAGCTTTCTTT.

This sequence joins TRBV6-6 and TRBJ1-2, with 7 bases lining up with TRBD1. The germline V gene encodes CDR1 MNHNY and CDR2 SVGAGI (reference sequence). The CDR3 is made up of 14 amino acids. J was trimmed by 6 bases and V by 5 bases; bases with no gene match: 9. CDR3 in DNA: TGTGCCAGCAGTCGTACCGACAGGGTGGATGGCTACACCTTC. Amino acids: CASSRTDRVDGYTF.

This clone has just a few counts. V and J are TRBV15 and TRBJ2-7; TRBD1 matches at 7 bases. The CDR3 sequence is 14 residues long. After removal of 3 bases from V and 2 bases from J, the junction contained 4 bases not matched to a gene. Germline-derived CDR1 and CDR2 are LNHNV and YYDKDF (reference sequence). The CDR3 coding sequence is TGTGCCACCAGCAGCTCAGGGGGACCCTACGAGCAGTACTTC. It specifies CATSSSGGPYEQYF. The complete variable domain, with remaining parts taken from reference TRBV15 and TRBJ2-7, reads DAMVIQNPRYQVTQFGKPVTLSCSQTLNHNVMYWYQQKSSQAPKLLFHYYDKDFNNEADTPDNFQSRRPNTSFCFLDIRSPGLGDTAMYLCATSSSGGPYEQYFGPGTRLTVT.

The chain joins TRBV6-6 to TRBJ2-7; D may be TRBD2 (5 bases). Germline values: CDR1 MNHNY, CDR2 SVGAGI (reference sequence). The CDR3 covers 14 residues. The V gene lost 6 bases and the J gene lost 1 base, with 13 bases spanning the gap. CDR3 in DNA: TGTGCCAGCAGCGGCGCTGGCGGGTCCTACGAGCAGTACTTC. This gives the protein CASSGAGGSYEQYF.

In this sample, this clone turned up once. This chain uses TRBV19 with TRBJ1-1, with 8 nucleotides matching TRBD1. The J segment lost 4 bases and the V segment lost 5 bases, leaving 12 bases of the junction unmatched. The CDR3 runs 16 residues. Germline CDR1 reads LNHDA; CDR2 reads SQIVND (reference sequence). CDR3: CASSRAPGQVVTEAFF. CDR3 nucleotides: TGTGCCAGTAGTCGGGCACCGGGACAGGTGGTCACTGAAGCTTTCTTT.

The rearrangement joins TRBV5-1 to TRBJ1-2; possible D gene TRBD1, 6 bases. This CDR3 has 18 residues. Germline CDR1 is SGHRS and CDR2 is YFSETQ. V gave up 0 bases and J gave up 3 bases, with 21 bases separating them. This CDR3 reads CASSLDDVAMRGYYGYTF. CDR3 in DNA: TGCGCCAGCAGCTTGGATGACGTGGCAATGAGGGGGTACTATGGCTACACCTTC. The whole variable domain, filled in from reference TRBV5-1 and TRBJ1-2, reads KAGVTQTPRYLIKTRGQQVTLSCSPISGHRSVSWYQQTPGQGLQFLFEYFSETQRNKGNFPGRFSGRQFSNSRSEMNVSTLELGDSALYLCASSLDDVAMRGYYGYTFGSGTRLTVV.

The rearrangement uses TRBV18 and TRBJ1-3; no reliable D call. Germline lookup yields CDR1 KGHSH and CDR2 LQKENI. Deletions cut 1 base from V and 0 bases from J, with 7 bases between. The CDR3 is 15 amino acids. The CDR3 is CASSPRSVSGNTIYF. CDR3 sequence (DNA): TGTGCCAGCTCACCACGATCGGTCTCTGGAAACACCATATATTTT.

The chain has TRBV18 and TRBJ1-2; perhaps TRBD1 as D (5 bases). With 1 base removed from V and 4 bases from J, the gap between germline ends came to 16 bases. The CDR3 is made up of 16 amino acids. Germline loops: CDR1 KGHSH, CDR2 LQKENI. The CDR3 sequence is CASSPLPGEGSYGYTF. The CDR3 nucleotides are TGTGCCAGCTCACCACTTCCCGGGGAGGGGTCCTATGGCTACACCTTC.

V and J are TRBV25-1 and TRBJ1-3; no clear D gene. V gave up 4 bases and J gave up 7 bases, with 17 bases separating them. This CDR3 has 15 residues. The germline CDR1 and CDR2 sequences are MGHDK and SYGVNS. CDR3 loop: CASSAPYGTGNTIYF. The DNA for the CDR3 is TGTGCCAGCAGTGCCCCCTACGGCACCGGGAACACCATATATTTT.

The rearrangement uses TRBV5-4 and TRBJ1-1; D might be TRBD1 (6 bases). Germline values: CDR1 SGHNT, CDR2 YYREEE (reference sequence). The CDR3 has 15 residues. V was trimmed by 3 bases and J by 2 bases, leaving 14 bases between them. DNA for the CDR3: TGTGCCAGCAGCTACCTACGGACAGTCAACACTGAAGCTTTCTTT. This encodes CASSYLRTVNTEAFF. The variable domain in full, completed from reference TRBV5-4 and TRBJ1-1, reads ETGVTQSPTHLIKTRGQQVTLRCSSQSGHNTVSWYQQALGQGPQFIFQYYREEENGRGNFPPRFSGLQFPNYSSELNVNALELDDSALYLCASSYLRTVNTEAFFGQGTRLTVV.

The J gene is TRBJ2-1, the V gene TRBV19; unclear D gene. The germline V gene encodes CDR1 LNHDA and CDR2 SQIVND (reference sequence). This CDR3 has 15 amino acids. The V and J ends lost 5 bases and 0 bases respectively, with 11 bases between them. The CDR3 spells CASSAPLRSYNEQFF. The CDR3 nucleotides read TGTGCCAGTAGTGCACCACTCCGCTCCTACAATGAGCAGTTCTTC.

The chain joins TRBV5-1 to TRBJ2-3, with 9 bases that match TRBD1. Trimming took 5 bases from V and 0 from J; bases not matched to a gene: 7. The CDR3 consists of 16 residues. Germline V gene lookup returns CDR1 SGHRS and CDR2 YFSETQ. DNA for the CDR3: TGCGCCAGCAGATTCGACAGGGGGGCTAGCACAGATACGCAGTATTTT. Its protein is CASRFDRGASTDTQYF.

The rearrangement links TRBV10-3 to TRBJ2-2, with D perhaps TRBD2 (5 bases). This CDR3 spans 13 amino acids. The germline V and J ends were trimmed by 7 bases and 2 bases, with 8 bases remaining between them. Per germline, CDR1 ENHRY and CDR2 SYGVKD. DNA for the CDR3: TGTGCCATCAAGACTAACAACACCGGGGAGCTGTTTTTT. Protein sequence: CAIKTNNTGELFF.

This clone was detected a few times. This rearrangement joins TRBV1 to TRBJ2-2; no check of the table's D call, TRBD1, against the DNA was made. TRBV1 corresponds to a pseudogene. CDR3 size: 15 residues. CDR3 nucleotides: TGCACCAGCAGCCCCCATGACAGTCACACCGGGGAGCTGTTTTTT. Translation gives CTSSPHDSHTGELFF.

The chain uses TRBV6-7 and TRBJ2-2; 9 bases map to TRBD1. TRBV6-7 is identified as an open reading frame with a role that is uncertain. V lost 4 bases and J lost 3; bases outside the gene matches: 3. The CDR3 is 15 residues long. The DNA for the CDR3 is TGTGCCAGCAGTTCCGGGACAGGGTACACCGGGGAGCTGTTTTTT. This sequence encodes CASSSGTGYTGELFF.

The rearrangement joins TRBV20-1 to TRBJ2-1, with D unclear. The germline gives CDR1 DFQATT, CDR2 SNEGSKA (reference sequence). V was cut by 4 bases and J by 3 bases, with 4 bases left in between. The CDR3 is 11 amino acids. This CDR3 is CSAIIYNEQFF. Here the CDR3 DNA reads TGCAGTGCTATTATCTACAATGAGCAGTTCTTC.

This chain uses TRBV4-1 with TRBJ2-7; TRBD1 might be the D (5 bases). Germline-derived CDR1 and CDR2 are MGHRA and YSYEKL. V gave up 3 bases and J gave up 5 bases, with 8 bases separating them. The CDR3 has 12 residues. The CDR3 sequence is CASSHIGDEQYF. DNA of the CDR3: TGCGCCAGCAGCCATATAGGGGACGAGCAGTACTTC.